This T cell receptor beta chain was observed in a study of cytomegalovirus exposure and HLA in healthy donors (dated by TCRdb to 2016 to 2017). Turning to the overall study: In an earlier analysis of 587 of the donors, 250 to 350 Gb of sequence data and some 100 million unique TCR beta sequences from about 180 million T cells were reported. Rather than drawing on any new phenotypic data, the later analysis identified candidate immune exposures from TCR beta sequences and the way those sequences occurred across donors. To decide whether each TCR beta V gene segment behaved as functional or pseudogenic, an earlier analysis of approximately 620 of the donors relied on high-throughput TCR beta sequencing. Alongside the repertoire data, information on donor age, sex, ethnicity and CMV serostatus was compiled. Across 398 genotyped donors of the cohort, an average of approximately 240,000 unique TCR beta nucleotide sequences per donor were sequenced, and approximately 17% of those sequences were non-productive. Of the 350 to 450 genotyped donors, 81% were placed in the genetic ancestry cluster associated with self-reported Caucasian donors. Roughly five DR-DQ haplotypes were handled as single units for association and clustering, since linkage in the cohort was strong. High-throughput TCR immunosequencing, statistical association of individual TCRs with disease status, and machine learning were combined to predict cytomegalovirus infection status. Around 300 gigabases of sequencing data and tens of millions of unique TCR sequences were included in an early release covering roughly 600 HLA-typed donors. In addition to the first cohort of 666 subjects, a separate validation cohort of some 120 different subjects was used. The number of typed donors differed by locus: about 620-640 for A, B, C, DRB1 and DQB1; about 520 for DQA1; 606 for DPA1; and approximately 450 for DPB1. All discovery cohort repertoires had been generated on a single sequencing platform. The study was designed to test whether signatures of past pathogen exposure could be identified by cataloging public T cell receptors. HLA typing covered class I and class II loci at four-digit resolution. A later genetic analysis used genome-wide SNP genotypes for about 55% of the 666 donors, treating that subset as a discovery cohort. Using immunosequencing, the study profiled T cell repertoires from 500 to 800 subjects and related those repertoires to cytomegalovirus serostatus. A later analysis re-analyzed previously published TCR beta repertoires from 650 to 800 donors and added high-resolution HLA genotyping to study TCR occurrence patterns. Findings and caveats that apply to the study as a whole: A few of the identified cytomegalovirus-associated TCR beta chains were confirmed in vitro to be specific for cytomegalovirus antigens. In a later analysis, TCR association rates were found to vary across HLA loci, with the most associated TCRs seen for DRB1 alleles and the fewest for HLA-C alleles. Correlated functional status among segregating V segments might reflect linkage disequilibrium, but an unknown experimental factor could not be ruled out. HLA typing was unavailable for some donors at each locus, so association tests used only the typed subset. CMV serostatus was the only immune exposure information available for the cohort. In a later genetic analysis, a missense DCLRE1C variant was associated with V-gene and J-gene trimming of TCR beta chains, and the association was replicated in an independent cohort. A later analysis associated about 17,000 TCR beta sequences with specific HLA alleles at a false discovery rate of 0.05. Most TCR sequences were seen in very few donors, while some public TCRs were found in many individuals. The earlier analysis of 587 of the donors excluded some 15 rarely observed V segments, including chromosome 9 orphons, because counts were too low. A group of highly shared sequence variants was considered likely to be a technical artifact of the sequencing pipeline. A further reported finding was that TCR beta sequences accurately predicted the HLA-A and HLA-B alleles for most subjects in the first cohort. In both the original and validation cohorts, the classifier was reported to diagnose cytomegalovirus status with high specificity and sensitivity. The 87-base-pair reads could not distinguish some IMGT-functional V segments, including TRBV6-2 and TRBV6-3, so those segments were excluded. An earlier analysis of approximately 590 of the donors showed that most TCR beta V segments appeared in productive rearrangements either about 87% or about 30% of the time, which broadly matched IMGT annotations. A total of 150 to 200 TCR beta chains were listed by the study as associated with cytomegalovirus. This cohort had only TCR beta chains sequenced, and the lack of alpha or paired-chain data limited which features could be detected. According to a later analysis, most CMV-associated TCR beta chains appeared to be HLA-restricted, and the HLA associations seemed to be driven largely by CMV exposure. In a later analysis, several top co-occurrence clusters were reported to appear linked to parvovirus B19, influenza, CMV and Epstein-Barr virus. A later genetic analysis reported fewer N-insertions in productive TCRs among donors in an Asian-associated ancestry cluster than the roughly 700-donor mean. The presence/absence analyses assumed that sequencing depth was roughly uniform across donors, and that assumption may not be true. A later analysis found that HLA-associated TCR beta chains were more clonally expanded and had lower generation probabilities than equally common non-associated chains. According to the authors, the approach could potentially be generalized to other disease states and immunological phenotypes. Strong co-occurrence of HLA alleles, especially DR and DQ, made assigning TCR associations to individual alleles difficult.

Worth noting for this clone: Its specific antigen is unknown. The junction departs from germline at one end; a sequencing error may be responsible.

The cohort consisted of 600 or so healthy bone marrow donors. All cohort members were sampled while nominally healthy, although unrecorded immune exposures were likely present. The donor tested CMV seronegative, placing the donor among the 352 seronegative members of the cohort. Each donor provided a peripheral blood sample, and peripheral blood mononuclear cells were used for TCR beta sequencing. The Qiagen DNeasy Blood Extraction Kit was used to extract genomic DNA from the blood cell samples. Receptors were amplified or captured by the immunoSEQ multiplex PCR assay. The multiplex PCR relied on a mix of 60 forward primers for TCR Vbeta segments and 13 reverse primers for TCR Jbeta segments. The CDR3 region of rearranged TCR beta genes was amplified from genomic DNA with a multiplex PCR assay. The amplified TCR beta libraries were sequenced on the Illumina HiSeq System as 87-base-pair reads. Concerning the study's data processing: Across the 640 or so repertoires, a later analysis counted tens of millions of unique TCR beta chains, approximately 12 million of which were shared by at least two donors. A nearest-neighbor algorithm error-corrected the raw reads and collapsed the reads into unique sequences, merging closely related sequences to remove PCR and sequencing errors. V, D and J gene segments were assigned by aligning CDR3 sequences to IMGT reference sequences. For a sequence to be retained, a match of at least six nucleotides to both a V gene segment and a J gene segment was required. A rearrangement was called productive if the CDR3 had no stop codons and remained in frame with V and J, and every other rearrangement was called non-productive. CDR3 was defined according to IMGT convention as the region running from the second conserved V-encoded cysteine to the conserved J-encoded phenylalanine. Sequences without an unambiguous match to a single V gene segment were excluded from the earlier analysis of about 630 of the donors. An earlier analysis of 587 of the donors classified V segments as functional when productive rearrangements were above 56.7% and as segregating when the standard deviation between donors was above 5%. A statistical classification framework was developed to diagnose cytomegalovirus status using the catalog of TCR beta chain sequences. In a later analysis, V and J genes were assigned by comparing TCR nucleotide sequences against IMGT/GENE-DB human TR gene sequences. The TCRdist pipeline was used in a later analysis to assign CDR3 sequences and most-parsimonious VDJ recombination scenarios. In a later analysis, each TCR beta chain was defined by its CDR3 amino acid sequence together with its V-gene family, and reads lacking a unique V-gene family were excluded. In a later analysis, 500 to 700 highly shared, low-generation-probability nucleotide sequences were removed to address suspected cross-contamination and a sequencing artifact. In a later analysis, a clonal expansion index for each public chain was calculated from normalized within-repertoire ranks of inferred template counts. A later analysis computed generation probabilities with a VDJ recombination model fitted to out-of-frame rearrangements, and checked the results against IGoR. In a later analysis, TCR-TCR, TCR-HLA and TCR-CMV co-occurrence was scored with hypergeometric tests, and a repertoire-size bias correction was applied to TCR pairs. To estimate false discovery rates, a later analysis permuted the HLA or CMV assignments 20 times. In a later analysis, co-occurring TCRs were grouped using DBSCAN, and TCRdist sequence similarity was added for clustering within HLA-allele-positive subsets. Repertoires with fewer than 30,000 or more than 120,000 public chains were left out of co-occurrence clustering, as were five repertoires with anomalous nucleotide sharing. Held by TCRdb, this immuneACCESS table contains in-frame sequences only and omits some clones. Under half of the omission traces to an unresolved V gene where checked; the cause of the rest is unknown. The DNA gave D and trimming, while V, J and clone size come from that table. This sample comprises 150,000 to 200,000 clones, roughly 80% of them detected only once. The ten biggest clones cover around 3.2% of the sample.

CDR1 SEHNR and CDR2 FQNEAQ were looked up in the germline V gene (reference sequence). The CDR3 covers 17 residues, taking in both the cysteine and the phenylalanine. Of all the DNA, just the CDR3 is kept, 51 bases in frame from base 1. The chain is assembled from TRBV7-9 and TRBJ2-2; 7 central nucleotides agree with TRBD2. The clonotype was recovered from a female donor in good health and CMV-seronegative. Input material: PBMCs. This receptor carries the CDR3 CSSSQVRTGGTTGELFF. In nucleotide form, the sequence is TGTTCCAGCAGCCAGGTCCGGACGGGGGGAACCACCGGGGAGCTGTTTTTT.